This T cell receptor (beta chain) was obtained from a study of shared clonotypes between healthy human individuals. Study details: Those who served as donors were a couple of women and three men between the ages of 18 and 49. Each donor's CD8 memory used one plate, CD8 naive two, each CD4 subset three.

Naive CD8 cells lacked CD45RO and underwent positive selection for CCR7, leaving out terminally differentiated effector memory CD45RA+ cells. Donors, healthy HIV-negative adults, lacked recent acute infections or vaccinations. The table lists this clone with a count of one. CDR3 length: 15 residues. Germline-derived CDR1 and CDR2 are SGDLS and YYNGEE. V shed 4 bases and J shed 4 bases, with 17 bases lying between them. TCRdb keeps only in-frame clones here, not all; method: immunoSEQ multiplex PCR. Here the sample spans approximately 1.9 million clones, around 95% being singletons. Sequenced input: naive CD8+ T cells from PBMCs. V and J are TRBV9 and TRBJ1-1; D is perhaps TRBD1 (5 bases). This TCR came from a man between 18 and 29 years old in good health. Some clones in this sample may be carry-over from other donors' samples. CDR3 DNA sequence: TGTGCCAGCAGCCCGAATCGGGACCTCCTCACTGAAGCTTTCTTT. Translated, it gives CASSPNRDLLTEAFF.